This T cell receptor (beta chain) was sequenced during a study of blood T cell repertoires in COVID-19 (dated by TCRdb to the early 2020s). Some background on the complete study: Samples covering the acute and convalescent phases of COVID-19 were provided by collaborators in the United States, Italy and Spain. The prospective study material was composed of cDNA or gDNA derived from T cells, B-cell-depleted T cells, or PBMCs. Subjects who had been exposed to COVID-19, were actively infected with it, or had recovered from it provided the deeply sampled blood TCRbeta repertoires that made up the dataset. The repertoires were made available in a free public database intended to serve as a resource for research on the immune response to SARS-CoV-2. The samples were drawn from two sources: the first 160 participants of the ongoing ImmuneRACE study, and 1,254 subjects contributed by 6 global collaborators. Sample metadata almost always included a de-identified subject ID, COVID-19 status, age in years and sex. Where available, HLA class I and class II types were taken from metadata supplied by the sample provider and were not determined by assay-based typing.

V and J are trimmed by 2 bases and 4 bases, and the gene matches miss 5 bases of the junction. The germline V gene (reference sequence) specifies SEHNR as CDR1 and FQNEAQ as CDR2. The CDR3 holds 15 amino acids from the cysteine to the phenylalanine. Solely the CDR3 DNA is kept, with 45 bases framed from the first base. As concerns this clone: Which antigen it targets is not known. No much larger clonotype is one base removed from it; base qualities were not supplied.

The full study reports these points: Clinical and demographic metadata were provided uncurated, with the amount varying by source and participant.

Each collaborating institution followed its own protocols to collect whole blood in K2EDTA tubes. For TCRbeta analysis, collaborators shipped samples as frozen whole blood, isolated PBMCs, or DNA extracted from either of those sample types. The immunoSEQ Assay, a bias-controlled multiplex PCR, was used to amplify TCRbeta CDR3 regions from genomic DNA. As for how the authors treated the data: Within the assay, amplification of reference gene primers was used to estimate how many nucleated cells each sample contained. To quantify the absolute abundance of each unique TCRbeta CDR3 rearrangement, sequence reads were collapsed and filtered. For each sample, productive Simpson clonality was calculated as the square root of Simpson's diversity index over productive rearrangements. TCRdb mirrors the immuneACCESS table, restricted to in-frame sequences. Some clones are absent from its copies; in checked studies, under half trace to an unresolved V gene, and the reason for the others is unknown. V and J calls plus clone size are reproduced from that table; the DNA served to infer D and trimming. The sample table records about 70,000 clones; roughly 76% of these occur just once. The ten largest make up 25% to 30% of the sample.

Sequenced sample: peripheral blood. The TCR sequence derives from a woman of 80 years or more with active or convalescent COVID-19. This receptor chain uses TRBV7-9 and TRBJ2-3; 8 middle bases align to TRBD2. The DNA sequence follows: TGTGCCAGCAGCTTACCGGGGGGGCCGGCAGATACGCAGTATTTT. The translation is CASSLPGGPADTQYF.